Sequencing of this TCR beta chain was carried out in a study of monozygotic twins with inflammatory bowel disease. Broader study findings: TCRbeta diversity (inverse Simpson) was lower in IBD patients than in healthy co-twins.

On this clonotype itself: The target antigen is unknown.

UMIs with a 6-nucleotide sample barcode were added by template switching. TCRdb re-called the 5' RACE reads; every CDR3 protein appears as one record, without DNA. The sample includes around 190,000 distinct CDR3 sequences. Germline V gene data show CDR1 as SGHAT and CDR2 as FQNNGV. This CDR3 has 15 amino acids. This chain joins TRBV11-2 and TRBJ1-1; TCRdb designates TRBD1, a call that cannot be tested without DNA. The receptor was derived from a human donor with ulcerative colitis or Crohn's disease, or a healthy co-twin of an affected twin (not recorded which). Source material: blood. CDR3 in amino acids: CASSSHFGGNTEAFF.